Here is one TCR beta chain with its context. The data stem from a study of T cell responses to AZD1222 COVID-19 vaccine. The protocol was immunoSEQ multiplex PCR, while the TCRdb copy is restricted to in-frame clones and leaves out a portion. The repertoire includes fewer than 150,000 clones, roughly 90% of them detected once, and roughly 5.2% sits in the top ten. The CDR3 covers 16 residues. Germline lookup yields CDR1 SGHRS and CDR2 YFSETQ. V was cut by 4 bases and J by 0 bases, with 13 bases left in between. This clonotype originated in an adult who received the AZD1222 COVID-19 vaccine. This sample comprised peripheral blood, obtained 28 days after the second AZD1222 dose. The V and J genes are TRBV5-1 and TRBJ1-4, with D uncertain. CDR3 nucleotides: TGCGCCAGCAGCGTCGCGGTCGGCGCAACTAATGAAAAACTGTTTTTT. Translating it yields CASSVAVGATNEKLFF.